What follows are 8 T cell receptor beta chains derived from one specimen sequenced in a study of cytomegalovirus exposure and HLA in healthy donors. A multiplex PCR was run with 60 Vbeta primers and 13 Jbeta primers. Assay: immunoSEQ multiplex PCR; the TCRdb copy retains only in-frame clones and omits some. This sample yields about 50,000 clones, of which about 82% are seen a single time; more than 1.5% belongs to the top ten. Sequencing used PBMCs. Receptors originate from a man aged 25-45 years in good health and CMV-seronegative.

The chain links TRBV5-1 to TRBJ2-1; D perhaps matches TRBD2 (5 bases). The V end lost 0 bases, the J end lost 5 bases, and 6 bases lay between the germline ends. The CDR3 spans 13 residues. Germline V gene lookup returns CDR1 SGHRS and CDR2 YFSETQ. This chain's CDR3 is CASSLVEDNEQFF. DNA for the CDR3: TGCGCCAGCAGCTTGGTGGAGGACAATGAGCAGTTCTTC.

In its sample, this clone was seen a few times. The gene calls are TRBV7-8 and TRBJ2-5, with D possibly matching TRBD2 (5 bases). From germline, CDR1 is SGHVS and CDR2 FQNEAQ. The CDR3 runs to 15 residues. Trimming shortened V by 5 bases and J by 7 bases, and 20 bases separated the two germline ends. CDR3 coding DNA: TGTGCCAGCAGCCTGCGGAGGACGGCGGGTGGGACCCAGTACTTC. It specifies CASSLRRTAGGTQYF.

This rearrangement joins TRBV4-2 to TRBJ1-3, with D tentatively TRBD1 (6 bases). The ends were cut back, 3 bases at V and 0 bases at J, with 15 bases in the middle. The CDR3 loop spans 17 amino acids. Per germline, CDR1 LGHNA and CDR2 YNFKEQ. The CDR3 nucleotides read TGTGCCAGCAGCCAGGTTGTGGACAGACGCTCTGGAAACACCATATATTTT. This encodes CASSQVVDRRSGNTIYF.

The chain joins TRBV5-8 to TRBJ2-7; TRBD1 might be the D (6 bases). V dropped 4 bases and J dropped 4 bases, with 9 bases sitting between them. Germline V lookup: CDR1 SGHTS, CDR2 YDEGEE. The CDR3 consists of 12 residues. Written as DNA, the CDR3 is TGTGCCAGCAGCCGGACAGCTTACGAGCAGTACTTC. It yields the protein CASSRTAYEQYF.

This sequence joins TRBV27 and TRBJ2-1; TRBD1 agrees at 7 bases. V dropped 2 bases and J dropped 4; count of bases not matched to a gene: 5. CDR3 length equals 15 residues. Germline V CDR1 and CDR2: MNHEY, SMNVEV (reference sequence). The CDR3 bases are TGTGCCAGCAGTTTAATAAGGGACAGATACAATGAGCAGTTCTTC. This codes for CASSLIRDRYNEQFF.

This clone was seen a few times. The gene calls are TRBV6-6 and TRBJ1-2; TRBD1 is a possible D gene (5 bases). The CDR3 sequence is 15 residues long. V was shortened by 0 bases and J by 2 bases, with 10 bases between the two germline ends. CDR1 MNHNY and CDR2 SVGAGI come from the germline V gene (reference sequence). CDR3 DNA: TGTGCCAGCAGTTACTCGATATCAGGGAACTATGGCTACACCTTC. Translated, it gives CASSYSISGNYGYTF.

The chain employs TRBV19 and TRBJ1-2; possibly TRBD1 for D (5 bases). Germline CDR1 and CDR2: LNHDA and SQIVND (reference sequence). CDR3 size: 15 residues. V was shortened by 6 bases and J by 0 bases, with 14 bases between the two germline ends. The CDR3 region has the DNA TGTGCCAGTAGCTGGGGCGATTCGACTAACTATGGCTACACCTTC. Translated: CASSWGDSTNYGYTF.

The table lists this clone with a few counts. V gene TRBV6-5 combines with J gene TRBJ1-6, with 8 bases fitting TRBD1. Germline V lookup: CDR1 MNHEY, CDR2 SVGAGI. The CDR3 has 15 amino acids. The ends lost 6 bases at V and 4 bases at J; junction bases unmatched: 5. This CDR3 reads CASSRQGWYNSPLHF. The CDR3 DNA reads TGTGCCAGCAGCCGACAGGGGTGGTATAATTCACCCCTCCACTTT.